A single sample gave rise to the 17 T cell receptor beta chains below, sequenced in a study of identical twins. Via MiXCR, TCRdb re-called the 5' RACE reads, giving one row per CDR3 protein. The sample lists hundreds of thousands of distinct CDR3 sequences, 5.5% to 7% seen once, with roughly 3.4% in the top ten. The same specimen was also included in a second study, on yellow fever vaccine responses in identical twins.

Sequenced material: memory (CD45RO+) T cells sorted from blood. All receptors come from a woman under 30 in good health.

The table lists this clonotype with many counts. The junction differs from germline at one of its ends, possibly a read error. This chain joins TRBV19 and TRBJ2-1, with 9 positions matching TRBD2. Looked up from germline, CDR1 is LNHDA and CDR2 is SQIVND (reference sequence). The CDR3 runs to 17 residues. Here the CDR3 reads CASSIAGVVLGYNEQFF. The CDR3 region has the DNA TGTGCCAGTAGCATAGCGGGAGTGGTTTTGGGCTACAATGAGCAGTTCTTC.

This clonotype has at least ten counts. The chain joins TRBV14 to TRBJ1-1, with 11 bases aligning to TRBD1. Per germline, CDR1 SGHDN and CDR2 FVKESK. The CDR3 has 14 residues. Trimming cost V 3 bases and J 7 bases; bases outside gene matches: 4. The CDR3 DNA follows: TGTGCCAGCAGCCAGCCCGGGACAGGGGGTGAAGCTTTCTTT. Translated: CASSQPGTGGEAFF.

V usage is TRBV6-1 and J usage is TRBJ2-4, with D possibly TRBD2 on 6 matching bases. V lost 8 bases and J 1 base, leaving 12 bases between the germline ends. Germline CDR1 and CDR2: MNHNS and SASEGT. The length of the CDR3 is 14 residues. Written as DNA, the CDR3 is TGTGCCAGCTGGGGGGTAGGGGCCAAAAACATTCAGTACTTC. It is translated as CASWGVGAKNIQYF.

In its sample, this clonotype was seen a few times. The rearrangement joins TRBV7-8 to TRBJ2-7; D call uncertain. The germline CDR1 and CDR2 sequences are SGHVS and FQNEAQ. The CDR3 is 13 amino acids. V shed 0 bases and J shed 6 bases, with 9 bases lying between them. The CDR3 DNA follows: TGTGCCAGCAGCTTAGCCCGACTGGCCGAGCAGTACGTC. It is translated as CASSLARLAEQYV.

This clonotype was recorded many times. The genes are TRBV7-6 and TRBJ1-1; D call uncertain. The V gene lost 4 bases and the J gene lost 1 base, with 7 bases spanning the gap. Germline values: CDR1 SGHVS, CDR2 FNYEAQ. This CDR3 is built from 13 residues. This CDR3 reads CASSWATNTEAFF. The CDR3 DNA reads TGTGCCAGCAGCTGGGCCACGAACACTGAAGCTTTCTTT.

The genes are TRBV7-9 and TRBJ2-7; D is perhaps TRBD2 (6 bases). V shed 4 bases and J shed 2 bases, with 12 bases lying between them. The CDR3 spans 14 residues. Germline assignment: CDR1 SEHNR and CDR2 FQNEAQ (reference sequence). Written as DNA, the CDR3 is TGTGCCAGCAGCTGGGGGGAGAGAGCCTACGAGCAGTACTTC. It is translated as CASSWGERAYEQYF.

This clonotype was observed at least ten times. This sequence joins TRBV28 and TRBJ1-5, with 9 bases fitting TRBD1. V lost 4 bases and J lost 2; bases outside the gene matches: 9. The CDR3 runs to 17 residues. Germline CDR1 reads MDHEN; CDR2 reads SYDVKM. CDR3 sequence (DNA): TGTGCCAGCAGTTCCCGGGACAGGGACCGGGGCAATCAGCCCCAGCATTTT. Protein sequence: CASSSRDRDRGNQPQHF. Variable domain in full (rest from reference TRBV28 and TRBJ1-5): DVKVTQSSRYLVKRTGEKVFLECVQDMDHENMFWYRQDPGLGLRLIYFSYDVKMKEKGDIPEGYSVSREKKERFSLILESASTNQTSMYLCASSSRDRDRGNQPQHFGDGTRLSIL.

The chain employs TRBV7-8 and TRBJ2-2, with 9 bases fitting TRBD2. The CDR3 runs 17 residues. V lost 5 bases, J lost 0 bases, and 7 bases stayed unmatched. CDR1 is SGHVS and CDR2 is FQNEAQ in the germline V gene. The CDR3: CASSPFSGSANTGELFF. CDR3 coding DNA: TGTGCCAGCAGCCCGTTTAGCGGGAGCGCGAACACCGGGGAGCTGTTTTTT.

In its sample, this clonotype was seen a few times. V usage is TRBV20-1 and J usage is TRBJ2-7, with D uncertain. This CDR3 region has 14 residues. CDR1 and CDR2 from the germline V gene are DFQATT and SNEGSKA (reference sequence). V lost 4 bases, J lost 3 bases, and 16 bases lay in between. The CDR3 bases are TGCAGTGCTACAGGAAGGACCGTCCGCTACGAGCAGTACTTC. This encodes CSATGRTVRYEQYF.

There are many counts of this clonotype. V gene TRBV7-9 combines with J gene TRBJ2-3; D assignment may be TRBD1 or TRBD2 (5 bases each). In germline, CDR1 is SEHNR, CDR2 FQNEAQ (reference sequence). Trimming took off 2 bases at V and 2 bases at J, with 8 bases between the two ends. This CDR3 spans 14 amino acids. CDR3 in amino acids: CASSLLGPTDTQYF. CDR3 coding DNA: TGTGCCAGCAGCTTATTGGGACCCACAGATACGCAGTATTTT.

This clonotype was seen a handful of times. The chain recombines TRBV6-5 with TRBJ1-1; D is undetermined. The CDR3 runs to 14 residues. Germline V gene sequence: CDR1 MNHEY, CDR2 SVGAGI. Trimming took 4 bases from V and 1 from J, leaving 10 bases between them. The CDR3 loop is CASSSHTGNTEAFF. For the CDR3, the DNA is TGTGCCAGCAGTTCTCATACGGGGAACACTGAAGCTTTCTTT.

This clonotype was seen a handful of times. CDR3 sequence reads: CASSLSRDEQYF. CDR3 nucleotides: TGTGCCAGCAGCCTTAGTAGGGACGAGCAGTACTTC. The genes are TRBV28 and TRBJ2-7; the D is unclear. Germline V gene lookup returns CDR1 MDHEN and CDR2 SYDVKM. The CDR3 is 12 residues long. V was shortened by 6 bases and J by 5 bases, with 11 bases between the two germline ends.

This clonotype turned up a few times. The CDR3 protein is CASSYRAEQFF. In DNA form, the CDR3 reads TGTGCCAGCAGCTACAGGGCTGAGCAGTTCTTC. This chain joins TRBV12-3 or TRBV12-4 and TRBJ2-1; D may be TRBD1 (6 bases). The CDR3 sequence is 11 residues long. V shed 6 bases and J shed 9 bases, with 9 bases lying between them.

This clonotype was seen only a few times. The genes are TRBV24-1 and TRBJ2-1; D may be TRBD1 (5 bases). CDR1 is KGHDR and CDR2 is SFDVKD in the germline V gene. V lost 9 bases, J lost 5 bases, and 13 bases lay in between. CDR3 length: 13 amino acids. This chain's CDR3 is CATQGRGHNEQFF. CDR3 DNA: TGTGCCACCCAGGGAAGGGGCCACAATGAGCAGTTCTTC.

The chain combines TRBV7-9 with TRBJ1-2; D not certain. The CDR3 is 15 amino acids. Trimming removed 5 bases at V and 0 bases at J, with 13 bases between. Germline V gene data show CDR1 as SEHNR and CDR2 as FQNEAQ (reference sequence). CDR3 amino acids: CASSRHGDSNYGYTF. CDR3 nucleotides: TGTGCCAGCAGCCGACATGGGGATTCTAACTATGGCTACACCTTC.

The chain combines TRBV7-2 with TRBJ2-2; D is unclear. CDR1 is SGHTA, CDR2 FQGNSA, per germline. There are 13 residues in the CDR3. Trimming left V 1 base short and J 6 bases short, with 6 bases between. CDR3 in DNA: TGTGCCAGCAGCTTAGTGGGCCCCGGGGAGCTGTTTTTT. It is translated as CASSLVGPGELFF.

This clonotype was found many times. The chain carries TRBV5-6 and TRBJ1-6; a weak D match, TRBD1 (5 bases). Trimming took off 5 bases at V and 9 bases at J, with 15 bases between the two ends. From germline, CDR1 is SGHDT and CDR2 YYEEEE. This CDR3 comprises 14 residues. Here the CDR3 reads CASSGTAGFSPLHF. The CDR3 region has the DNA TGTGCCAGCAGTGGGACGGCCGGATTTTCACCCCTCCACTTT.